A selection of T cell receptor beta chains follows, all from one sample in a study of cytomegalovirus exposure and HLA in healthy donors. The repertoire was sequenced with immunoSEQ multiplex PCR; TCRdb's copy has only in-frame clones and lacks some. Of fewer than 250,000 clones in the sample, 70% to 80% were seen once. The sample comprised PBMCs. The receptors originated from a man in his forties in good health and CMV-seronegative. Each CDR3 is given with its conserved first and last residue. Each record gives: J gene, D gene, V gene, clone size, CDR3 protein, CDR3 DNA. A D gene is named only where the DNA matches it firmly. Some rows have no size entry. The others give once, few or many, or a class for an expanded clone.

j_gene: TRBJ2-1; d_gene: .; v_gene: TRBV28; abundance: .; CDR3aa: CASSYRYNEQFF; CDR3nt: TGTGCCAGCAGTTACAGATACAATGAGCAGTTCTTC
j_gene: TRBJ2-1; d_gene: .; v_gene: TRBV5-1; abundance: once; CDR3aa: CASSLGNRPTKGNEQFF; CDR3nt: TGCGCCAGCAGCTTAGGAAACAGGCCAACCAAAGGCAATGAGCAGTTCTTC
j_gene: TRBJ2-1; d_gene: TRBD2; v_gene: TRBV10-3; abundance: .; CDR3aa: CAISVRASGSGEQFF; CDR3nt: TGTGCCATCAGTGTAAGGGCTAGCGGGAGTGGTGAGCAGTTCTTC
j_gene: TRBJ1-1; d_gene: TRBD1; v_gene: TRBV10-1; abundance: .; CDR3aa: CASSEPTTPFQGVNTEAFF; CDR3nt: TGCGCCAGCAGTGAGCCAACAACTCCCTTTCAGGGGGTGAACACTGAAGCTTTCTTT
j_gene: TRBJ2-7; d_gene: TRBD2; v_gene: TRBV7-2; abundance: .; CDR3aa: CASSPRASGSYEQYF; CDR3nt: TGTGCCAGCAGCCCCCGTGCTAGCGGTAGCTACGAGCAGTACTTC
j_gene: TRBJ2-1; d_gene: TRBD1; v_gene: TRBV7-8; abundance: .; CDR3aa: CASSLGPGTARGEQFF; CDR3nt: TGTGCCAGCAGCTTAGGCCCCGGGACAGCCCGCGGTGAGCAGTTCTTC
j_gene: TRBJ2-2; d_gene: TRBD1; v_gene: TRBV10-3; abundance: .; CDR3aa: CAISGQGVPGELFF; CDR3nt: TGTGCCATCAGTGGACAGGGCGTCCCCGGGGAGCTGTTTTTT
j_gene: TRBJ2-5; d_gene: .; v_gene: TRBV9; abundance: .; CDR3aa: CASSVGERVAQETQYF; CDR3nt: TGTGCCAGCAGCGTAGGGGAGCGGGTAGCCCAAGAGACCCAGTACTTC
j_gene: TRBJ1-5; d_gene: .; v_gene: TRBV7-8; abundance: .; CDR3aa: CASSQVDRDQPQHF; CDR3nt: TGTGCCAGCAGCCAAGTTGACAGAGATCAGCCCCAGCATTTT
j_gene: TRBJ2-7; d_gene: .; v_gene: TRBV11-2; abundance: .; CDR3aa: CASSRVFSEQYF; CDR3nt: TGTGCCAGCAGCCGTGTGTTCTCCGAGCAGTACTTC
j_gene: TRBJ2-1; d_gene: TRBD2; v_gene: TRBV5-4; abundance: .; CDR3aa: CASSLGGLAYNEQFF; CDR3nt: TGTGCCAGCAGCTTGGGTGGACTAGCGTACAATGAGCAGTTCTTC
j_gene: TRBJ2-1; d_gene: TRBD1; v_gene: TRBV9; abundance: .; CDR3aa: CASSTRGDRGLNEQFF; CDR3nt: TGTGCCAGCAGCACGAGAGGGGACAGGGGGCTCAATGAGCAGTTCTTC